A selection of T cell receptor beta chains follows, all from one sample in a study of technical replicates of blood from a handful of donors. Method: immunoSEQ multiplex PCR; TCRdb's copy keeps in-frame clones and lacks some. The sample contains about 80,000 clones, more than 85% of which appear only once. Input material: T cells isolated from PBMCs. Source of these receptors: a human donor in good health. Each CDR3 is given with its conserved first and last residue. The order of the fields is CDR3 DNA, CDR3 protein, V gene, clone size, J gene, D gene. The D gene is left open where the match is weak. Not all rows give a size; the values are once, few, many and, for expanded clones, a class.

TGTGCCAGCAGTTTATCCCAGGGAGCTTTCTTT CASSLSQGAFF TRBV28 - TRBJ1-1 -
TGTGCCAGCAGTTGGGATCAGCGGGGAATGAACACTGAAGCTTTCTTT CASSWDQRGMNTEAFF TRBV28 - TRBJ1-1 -
TGTGCCTGCGGGAGAGGTGGAAGCACAGATACGCAGTATTTT CACGRGGSTDTQYF TRBV30 few TRBJ2-3 -
TGCGCCAGCAGCTTGTTCACGGGAATTGGGTACGTAGATACGCAGTATTTT CASSLFTGIGYVDTQYF TRBV5-1 - TRBJ2-3 -
TGTGCCAGCAGCCTCCTACAGGGGGCTGGAGATACGCAGTATTTT CASSLLQGAGDTQYF TRBV14 - TRBJ2-3 TRBD1
TGTGCCAGCAGTCCCGGACAGGGTAGGGAGACCCAGTACTTC CASSPGQGRETQYF TRBV28 - TRBJ2-5 TRBD1
TGTGCCAGCTCACTGGGACAGGGGGACGGCTACACCTTC CASSLGQGDGYTF TRBV18 - TRBJ1-2 TRBD1
TGTGCCAGCAGCTTTCGGGGAGTTGATGCCGGGGAGCTGTTTTTT CASSFRGVDAGELFF TRBV11-2 - TRBJ2-2 -
TGTGCCAGCAGCCTAACTAGCGCCTACAATGAGCAGTTCTTC CASSLTSAYNEQFF TRBV27 - TRBJ2-1 TRBD2
TGTGCCAGTAGTATAGGAGCTGCGAACACCGGGGAGCTGTTTTTT CASSIGAANTGELFF TRBV19 - TRBJ2-2 -
TGTGCCAGCAGTTTGGACCAGCGGGAATACGAGCAGTACTTC CASSLDQREYEQYF TRBV27 - TRBJ2-7 TRBD2
TGCGCCAGCAGTGGAGCGGGAGATACGCAGTATTTT CASSGAGDTQYF TRBV5-1 - TRBJ2-3 -
TGTGCCAGTAGTATAGGCCTGACAGGGAAGGTCGGGTTCTTC CASSIGLTGKVGFF TRBV19 once TRBJ2-1 TRBD1
TGTGCCAGTAGTATAGGTAAGAGTTCGGAGCAGTACTTC CASSIGKSSEQYF TRBV19 once TRBJ2-7 -
TGTGCCAGCAGTTACTTGACAGGGGGCCACCAAGAGACCCAGTACTTC CASSYLTGGHQETQYF TRBV6-5 - TRBJ2-5 TRBD1
TGTGCCAGCAGCTTATCCCGGGAAGGAGAGCAGTACTTC CASSLSREGEQYF TRBV7-3 - TRBJ2-7 -
TGTGCCAGCTCACTTAGCGGGAGGGGTTTGAGCTCCTACAATGAGCAGTTCTTC CASSLSGRGLSSYNEQFF TRBV18 - TRBJ2-1 TRBD2
TGTGCCAGCAGCAACGATCTATATTTCAGCAATCAGCCCCAGCATTTT CASSNDLYFSNQPQHF TRBV7-9 - TRBJ1-5 -
TGTGCCAGCAGCTTAGTGGGTAGAGAGGGCGGGGAGCTGTTTTTT CASSLVGREGGELFF TRBV7-2 - TRBJ2-2 -
TGTGCCAGCAATAGCGGGAATGGGGGCTACGAGCAGTACTTC CASNSGNGGYEQYF TRBV7-2 - TRBJ2-7 TRBD2
TGTGCCAGCAGTTTGGTAACCGGGACAGGGTCCTACGAGCAGTACTTC CASSLVTGTGSYEQYF TRBV27 - TRBJ2-7 TRBD1
TGTGCCATCAGTCCCCAGAGGGACAAGGGGACGGAGACCCAGTACTTC CAISPQRDKGTETQYF TRBV10-3 - TRBJ2-5 -
TGTGCCAGCAGTGACTCAGGGGCTGGGGCCAACGTCCTGACTTTC CASSDSGAGANVLTF TRBV6-4 - TRBJ2-6 -
TGTGCCAGCAGTGACTCGTCTAGCGGGACTGGGGCCAACGTCCTGACTTTC CASSDSSSGTGANVLTF TRBV6-4 few TRBJ2-6 TRBD2
TGCGCCAGCAGTGACTGGGGATATGCGGGCTCCGGGGAGCTGTTTTTT CASSDWGYAGSGELFF TRBV10-2 - TRBJ2-2 -
TGTGCCAGCATTCCCAGACAGGGTTACAATGAGCAGTTCTTC CASIPRQGYNEQFF TRBV2 - TRBJ2-1 TRBD1
TGTGCCAGCAGCTTAGCGAAGGGACACCCGGACACTGAAGCTTTCTTT CASSLAKGHPDTEAFF TRBV7-2 - TRBJ1-1 -
TGTGCCAGCAGCTTAGGTACAGTCCAGTACTTC CASSLGTVQYF TRBV11-2 - TRBJ2-5 -
TGTGCCAGCAGCCAAGATCCGGGGGATGGAAACACCATATATTTT CASSQDPGDGNTIYF TRBV4-2 - TRBJ1-3 -